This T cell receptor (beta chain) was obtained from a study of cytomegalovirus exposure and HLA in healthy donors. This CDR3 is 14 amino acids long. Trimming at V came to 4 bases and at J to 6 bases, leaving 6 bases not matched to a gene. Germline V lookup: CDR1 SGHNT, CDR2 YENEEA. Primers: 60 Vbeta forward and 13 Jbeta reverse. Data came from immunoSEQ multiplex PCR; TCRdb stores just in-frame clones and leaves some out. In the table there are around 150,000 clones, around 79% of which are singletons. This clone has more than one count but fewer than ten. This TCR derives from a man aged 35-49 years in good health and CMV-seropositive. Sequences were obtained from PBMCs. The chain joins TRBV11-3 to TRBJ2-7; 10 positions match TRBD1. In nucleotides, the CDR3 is TGTGCCAGCAGCTCCGGGACAGGGGACCTCGAGCAGTACTTC. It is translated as CASSSGTGDLEQYF.